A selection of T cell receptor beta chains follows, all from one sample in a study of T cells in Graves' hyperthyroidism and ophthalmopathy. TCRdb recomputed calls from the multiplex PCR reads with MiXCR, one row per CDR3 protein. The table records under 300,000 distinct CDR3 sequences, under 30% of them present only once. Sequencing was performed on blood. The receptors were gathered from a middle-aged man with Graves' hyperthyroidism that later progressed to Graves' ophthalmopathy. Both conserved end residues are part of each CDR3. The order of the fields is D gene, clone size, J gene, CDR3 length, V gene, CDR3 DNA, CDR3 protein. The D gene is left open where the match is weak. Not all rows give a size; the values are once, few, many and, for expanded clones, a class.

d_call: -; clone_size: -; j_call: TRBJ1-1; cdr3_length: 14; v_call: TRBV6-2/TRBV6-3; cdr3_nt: TGTGCCAGCAGAAAACCAGGGGTAAACACTGAAGCTTTCTTT; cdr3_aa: CASRKPGVNTEAFF
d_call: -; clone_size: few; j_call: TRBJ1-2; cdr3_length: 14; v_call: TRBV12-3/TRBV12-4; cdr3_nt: TGTGCCAGCAGTTTGGTTAACACTAACTATGGCTACACCTTC; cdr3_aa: CASSLVNTNYGYTF
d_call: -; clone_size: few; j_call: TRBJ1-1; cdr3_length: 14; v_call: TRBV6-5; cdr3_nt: TGTGCCAGCAGTTTATTGGGTGAGGGGGCTGAAGCTTTCTTT; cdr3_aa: CASSLLGEGAEAFF
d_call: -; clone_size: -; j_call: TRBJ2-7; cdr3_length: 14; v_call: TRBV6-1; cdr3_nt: TGTGCCAGCAGAGTTGAGGAGAGCTCCTACGAGCAGTACTTC; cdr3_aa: CASRVEESSYEQYF
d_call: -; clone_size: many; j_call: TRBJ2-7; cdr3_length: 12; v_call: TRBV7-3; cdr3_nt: TGTGCCAGCAGCTTCCTAACCTACGAGCAGTACTTC; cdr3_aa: CASSFLTYEQYF
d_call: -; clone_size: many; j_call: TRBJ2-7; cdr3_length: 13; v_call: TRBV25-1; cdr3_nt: TGTGCCAGCAGTGAATACGGGACCTACGAGCAGTACTTC; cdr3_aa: CASSEYGTYEQYF
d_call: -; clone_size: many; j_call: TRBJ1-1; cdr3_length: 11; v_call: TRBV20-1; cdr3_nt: TGCAGCGTACAGGGCAGGACTGAAGCTTTCTTT; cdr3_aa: CSVQGRTEAFF
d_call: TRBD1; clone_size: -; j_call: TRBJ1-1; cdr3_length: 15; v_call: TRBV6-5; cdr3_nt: TGTGCCAGCAGTTATGACGGGACAGCCTTGGAAGAAGCTTTCTTT; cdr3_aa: CASSYDGTALEEAFF
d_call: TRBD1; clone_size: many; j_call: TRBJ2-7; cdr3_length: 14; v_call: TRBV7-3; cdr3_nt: TGTGCCAGCAGCTCCCGGGACAGAACCTACGAGCAGTACTTC; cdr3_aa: CASSSRDRTYEQYF
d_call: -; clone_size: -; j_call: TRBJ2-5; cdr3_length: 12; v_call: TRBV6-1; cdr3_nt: TGTGCCAGCACGGCCACCCTGGGGACCCAGTACTTC; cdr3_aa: CASTATLGTQYF
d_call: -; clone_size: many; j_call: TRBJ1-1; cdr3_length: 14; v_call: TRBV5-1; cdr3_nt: TGCGCCAGCAGCTTGGTTGGGGGGAACACTGAAGCTTTCTTT; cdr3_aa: CASSLVGGNTEAFF
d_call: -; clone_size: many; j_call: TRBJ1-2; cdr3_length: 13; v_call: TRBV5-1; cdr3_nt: TGCGCCAGCAGCTGGGACACCCAGGGCGGCTACACCTTC; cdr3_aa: CASSWDTQGGYTF
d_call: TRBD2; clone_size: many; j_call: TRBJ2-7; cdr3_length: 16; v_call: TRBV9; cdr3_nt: TGTGCCAGCAGCGTCGGGGGGTCTAGCGGGACGCGGGAGCAGTACTTC; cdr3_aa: CASSVGGSSGTREQYF
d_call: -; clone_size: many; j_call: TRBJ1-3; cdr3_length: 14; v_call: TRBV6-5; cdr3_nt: TGTGCCAGCAGTTACGGGCAGGGCATTGACACCATATATTTT; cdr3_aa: CASSYGQGIDTIYF
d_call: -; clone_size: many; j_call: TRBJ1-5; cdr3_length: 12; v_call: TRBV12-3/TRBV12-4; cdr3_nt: TGTGCCAGCTTAAGGGTGGGCCAGCCCCAGCATTTT; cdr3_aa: CASLRVGQPQHF
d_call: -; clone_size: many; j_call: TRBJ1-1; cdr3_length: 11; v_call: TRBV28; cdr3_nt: TGTGCCAGCAGTTTACTTAGGGAAGCTTTCTTT; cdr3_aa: CASSLLREAFF
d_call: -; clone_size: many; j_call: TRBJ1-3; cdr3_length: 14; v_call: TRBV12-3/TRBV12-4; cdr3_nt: TGTGCCAGCAGTTTGAGTAGCGCTGGAAACACCATATATTTT; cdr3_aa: CASSLSSAGNTIYF
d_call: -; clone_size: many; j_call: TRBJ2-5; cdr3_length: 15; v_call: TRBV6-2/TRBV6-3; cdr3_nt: TGTGCCAGCAGTTACTCTACGGGACAACAAGAGACCCAGTACTTC; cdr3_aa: CASSYSTGQQETQYF
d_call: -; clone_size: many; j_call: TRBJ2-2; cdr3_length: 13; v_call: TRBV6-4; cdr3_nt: TGTGCCAGCATCTGGGCCTCCCCCGGGGAGCTGTTTTTT; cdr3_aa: CASIWASPGELFF
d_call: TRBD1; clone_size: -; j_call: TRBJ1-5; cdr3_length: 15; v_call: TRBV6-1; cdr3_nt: TGTGCCAGCAGTCCCGCGCGGGACAGGGGACAGCCCCAGCATTTT; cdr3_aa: CASSPARDRGQPQHF
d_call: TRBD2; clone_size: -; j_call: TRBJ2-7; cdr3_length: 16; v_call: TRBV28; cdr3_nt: TGTGCCAGCAGCCCTGGGGGGACTAGCGGGGCCTACGAGCAGTACTTC; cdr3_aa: CASSPGGTSGAYEQYF
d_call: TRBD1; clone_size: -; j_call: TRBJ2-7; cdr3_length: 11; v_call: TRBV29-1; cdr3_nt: TGCAGCGTTAACAGGGGGAACGAGCAGTACTTC; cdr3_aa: CSVNRGNEQYF
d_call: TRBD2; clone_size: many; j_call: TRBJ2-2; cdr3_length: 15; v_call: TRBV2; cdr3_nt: TGTGCCAGCGGTGGGAGCGGGAGTCTTTCCGGGGAGCTGTTTTTT; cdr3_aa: CASGGSGSLSGELFF
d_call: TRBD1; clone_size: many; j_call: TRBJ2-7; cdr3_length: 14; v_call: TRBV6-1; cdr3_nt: TGTGCCAGCAGCCCGGGGACAGGGGACGGCGAGCAGTACTTC; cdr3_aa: CASSPGTGDGEQYF
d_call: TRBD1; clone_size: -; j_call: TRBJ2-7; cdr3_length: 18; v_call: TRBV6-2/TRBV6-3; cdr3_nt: TGTGCCAGCAGTTACTCAGGACAGGACGGAAAACACTCCTACGAGCAGTACTTC; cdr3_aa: CASSYSGQDGKHSYEQYF
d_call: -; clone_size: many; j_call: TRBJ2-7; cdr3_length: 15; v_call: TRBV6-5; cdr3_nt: TGTGCCAGCAGTTACTCGAGGTTACCAAGGGACGAGCAGTACTTC; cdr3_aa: CASSYSRLPRDEQYF
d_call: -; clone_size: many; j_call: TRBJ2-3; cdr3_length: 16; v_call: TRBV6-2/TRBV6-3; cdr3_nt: TGTGCCAGCAGTGCCCGGGGACTTACCCGCGGAGATACGCAGTATTTT; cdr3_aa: CASSARGLTRGDTQYF
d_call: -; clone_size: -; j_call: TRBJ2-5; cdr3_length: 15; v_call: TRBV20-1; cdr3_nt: TGCAGTGCAAACAGGGCGCGGGAGACACGAGAGACCCAGTACTTC; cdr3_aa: CSANRARETRETQYF
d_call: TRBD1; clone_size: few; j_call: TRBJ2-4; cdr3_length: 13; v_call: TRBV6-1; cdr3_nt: TGTGCCAGCAGCCGAGGACAGGGGAACATTCAGTACTTC; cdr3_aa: CASSRGQGNIQYF
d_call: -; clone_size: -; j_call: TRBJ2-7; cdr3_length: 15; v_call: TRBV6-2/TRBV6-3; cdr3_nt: TGTGCCAGCAGACTACTAGGACAGAGTACCTACGAGCAGTACTTC; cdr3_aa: CASRLLGQSTYEQYF
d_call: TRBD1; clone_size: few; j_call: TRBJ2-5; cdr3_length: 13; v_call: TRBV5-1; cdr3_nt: TGCGCCAGCAGAGGACAGGGGTTGGAGACCCAGTACTTC; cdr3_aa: CASRGQGLETQYF
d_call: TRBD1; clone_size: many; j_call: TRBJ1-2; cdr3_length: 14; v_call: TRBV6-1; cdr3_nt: TGTGCCAGCAGTGCGACAGGGAGGGCCTATGGCTACACCTTC; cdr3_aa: CASSATGRAYGYTF
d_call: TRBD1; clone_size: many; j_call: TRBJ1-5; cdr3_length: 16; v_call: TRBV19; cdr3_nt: TGTGCCAGTAAGATGCAGGGGGCAGCGAGCAATCAGCCCCAGCATTTT; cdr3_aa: CASKMQGAASNQPQHF
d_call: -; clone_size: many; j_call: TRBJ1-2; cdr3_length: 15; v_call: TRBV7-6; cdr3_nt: TGTGCCAGCAGCTTAGTGTCCAGCTCTAACTATGGCTACACCTTC; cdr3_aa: CASSLVSSSNYGYTF
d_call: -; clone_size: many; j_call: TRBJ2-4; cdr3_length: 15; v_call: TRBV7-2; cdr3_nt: TGTGCCAGCCTAATAGGTCGGGGAAACCAAAACATTCAGTACTTC; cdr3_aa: CASLIGRGNQNIQYF